This T cell receptor (beta chain) was found in a study of shared clonotypes between healthy human individuals. V was shortened by 10 bases and J by 2 bases, with 12 bases between the two germline ends. The germline V gene encodes CDR1 ENHRY and CDR2 SYGVKD. CDR3 length: 12 residues. A word on this clone: The antigen remains undetermined.

TCRdb keeps only in-frame clones here, not all; method: immunoSEQ multiplex PCR. The table has under 200,000 clones, 80% to 95% seen once. Study-level findings and limits: Sorted-subset samples were not fully sequenced, rarefaction indicated. An anticipated effect of sequencing depth on clonotype sharing among donors was recognized.

Sequenced sample: naive CD4+ T cells sorted from blood. The subset was: CD45RA+ positively selected. The chain is built from TRBV10-3 and TRBJ2-7, with unresolved D. The source of this sequence is a woman aged 30 to 39 in good health. CDR3 amino acids: CAKPGRAYEQYF. CDR3 bases: TGTGCCAAGCCCGGACGGGCCTACGAGCAGTACTTC.